The rows below give T cell receptor beta chains drawn from one sample of a study of T cells in tuberculosis. Measured with immunoSEQ multiplex PCR; TCRdb has only the in-frame clones, and not every one. The sample has 30,000 to 45,000 clones, almost 95% seen once; the top ten hold 9.5% to 13%. Sequencing was carried out using PBMCs. The source is a donor between 5 and 29 years old with latent tuberculosis or without tuberculosis infection. Some clones in this sample may be carry-over from other donors' samples. Both conserved end residues are part of each CDR3. The D gene is left open where the match is weak. Where a row states a size, it is once, few, many or the class of an expanded clone; other rows omit it.

d_gene: .
v_gene: TRBV30
j_gene: TRBJ1-3
abundance: .
CDR3aa: CAWSVGQSSGNTIYF
CDR3nt: TGTGCCTGGAGTGTTGGGCAGTCCTCTGGAAACACCATATATTTT

d_gene: .
v_gene: TRBV4-1
j_gene: TRBJ1-4
abundance: medium-sized
CDR3aa: CASSQDWALGEKLFF
CDR3nt: TGCGCCAGCAGCCAAGATTGGGCCTTGGGTGAAAAACTGTTTTTT

d_gene: .
v_gene: TRBV11-2
j_gene: TRBJ1-5
abundance: few
CDR3aa: CASSRDLNQPQHF
CDR3nt: TGTGCCAGCAGTCGGGACTTGAATCAGCCCCAGCATTTT

d_gene: .
v_gene: TRBV18
j_gene: TRBJ1-2
abundance: .
CDR3aa: CASGFNTLSLIYGYTF
CDR3nt: TGTGCCAGCGGCTTTAATACCCTGTCCTTGATTTATGGCTACACCTTC

d_gene: .
v_gene: TRBV30
j_gene: TRBJ1-3
abundance: .
CDR3aa: CAWSAGAITGNTIYF
CDR3nt: TGTGCCTGGTCGGCAGGGGCGATAACTGGAAACACCATATATTTT

d_gene: .
v_gene: TRBV4-1
j_gene: TRBJ2-5
abundance: .
CDR3aa: CASSYRDLETQYF
CDR3nt: TGCGCCAGCAGCTATAGAGATCTAGAGACCCAGTACTTC

d_gene: .
v_gene: TRBV28
j_gene: TRBJ1-4
abundance: .
CDR3aa: CASSFRSGATNEKLFF
CDR3nt: TGTGCCAGCAGTTTTAGATCGGGGGCAACTAATGAAAAACTGTTTTTT

d_gene: .
v_gene: TRBV25-1
j_gene: TRBJ1-2
abundance: .
CDR3aa: CASSEFYSPPYGYTF
CDR3nt: TGTGCCAGCAGTGAATTCTACAGCCCTCCTTATGGCTACACCTTC

d_gene: TRBD1
v_gene: TRBV6-5
j_gene: TRBJ2-2
abundance: once
CDR3aa: CASSMDRASTGELFF
CDR3nt: TGTGCCAGCAGCATGGACAGGGCCAGCACCGGGGAGCTGTTTTTT

d_gene: TRBD1
v_gene: TRBV12-5
j_gene: TRBJ1-5
abundance: .
CDR3aa: CASGPGTGSGQPQHF
CDR3nt: TGTGCTAGTGGTCCCGGGACAGGTTCGGGGCAGCCCCAGCATTTT

d_gene: TRBD1
v_gene: TRBV12-5
j_gene: TRBJ2-2
abundance: .
CDR3aa: CASGLPTGGIGELFF
CDR3nt: TGTGCTAGTGGTTTACCGACAGGGGGCATCGGGGAGCTGTTTTTT

d_gene: .
v_gene: TRBV7-8
j_gene: TRBJ1-5
abundance: .
CDR3aa: CASSFNRGASDQPQHF
CDR3nt: TGTGCCAGCAGCTTCAATCGGGGGGCGAGCGATCAGCCCCAGCATTTT

d_gene: .
v_gene: TRBV5-5
j_gene: TRBJ2-7
abundance: .
CDR3aa: CASSLATGSYYEQYF
CDR3nt: TGTGCCAGCAGCTTGGCCACCGGGTCTTACTACGAGCAGTACTTC

d_gene: .
v_gene: TRBV5-1
j_gene: TRBJ2-1
abundance: .
CDR3aa: CASSLPGFMADEQFF
CDR3nt: TGCGCCAGCAGCTTGCCGGGGTTTATGGCTGACGAGCAGTTCTTC

d_gene: .
v_gene: TRBV7-2
j_gene: TRBJ1-6
abundance: few
CDR3aa: CASSLVAGRLGSPLHF
CDR3nt: TGTGCCAGCAGCTTAGTAGCAGGGAGGCTTGGATCACCCCTCCACTTT

d_gene: .
v_gene: TRBV25-1
j_gene: TRBJ1-4
abundance: .
CDR3aa: CASSESPNRVDEKLFF
CDR3nt: TGTGCCAGCAGTGAATCTCCTAACAGGGTCGATGAAAAACTGTTTTTT

d_gene: .
v_gene: TRBV15
j_gene: TRBJ2-7
abundance: once
CDR3aa: CATSRDSVVGYEQYF
CDR3nt: TGTGCCACCAGCAGAGATAGCGTCGTTGGATACGAGCAGTACTTC

d_gene: .
v_gene: TRBV6-5
j_gene: TRBJ1-1
abundance: .
CDR3aa: CASSGGRVDSEAFF
CDR3nt: TGTGCCAGCAGCGGGGGGCGGGTTGACTCTGAAGCTTTCTTT

d_gene: TRBD1
v_gene: TRBV30
j_gene: TRBJ2-6
abundance: .
CDR3aa: CAWSARDRGLFGANVLTF
CDR3nt: TGTGCCTGGAGTGCCCGGGACAGGGGATTATTTGGGGCCAACGTCCTGACTTTC

d_gene: .
v_gene: TRBV18
j_gene: TRBJ1-3
abundance: .
CDR3aa: CASSPTRADTIYF
CDR3nt: TGTGCCAGCTCACCGACCAGGGCTGACACCATATATTTT

d_gene: TRBD1
v_gene: TRBV4-3
j_gene: TRBJ2-2
abundance: once
CDR3aa: CASSHHGTGRTGELFF
CDR3nt: TGCGCCAGCAGCCACCACGGGACAGGGAGGACCGGGGAGCTGTTTTTT

d_gene: .
v_gene: TRBV18
j_gene: TRBJ1-2
abundance: .
CDR3aa: CASSSTGGGNYGYTF
CDR3nt: TGTGCCAGCTCGTCTACTGGGGGAGGCAACTATGGCTACACCTTC

d_gene: .
v_gene: TRBV14
j_gene: TRBJ1-5
abundance: .
CDR3aa: CASSQGLGQPQHF
CDR3nt: TGTGCCAGCAGCCAGGGCCTTGGGCAGCCCCAGCATTTT

d_gene: .
v_gene: TRBV6-6
j_gene: TRBJ2-7
abundance: medium-sized
CDR3aa: CASSLSSYEQYF
CDR3nt: TGTGCCAGCAGCCTCTCCAGTTACGAGCAGTACTTC

d_gene: TRBD1
v_gene: TRBV19
j_gene: TRBJ1-1
abundance: .
CDR3aa: CASSWDRENTEAFF
CDR3nt: TGTGCCAGTAGCTGGGACAGAGAGAACACTGAAGCTTTCTTT

d_gene: TRBD2
v_gene: TRBV6-5
j_gene: TRBJ2-7
abundance: .
CDR3aa: CASSLGRDGSYEQYF
CDR3nt: TGTGCCAGCTCGTTGGGGAGGGACGGCTCCTACGAGCAGTACTTC

d_gene: .
v_gene: TRBV18
j_gene: TRBJ2-3
abundance: .
CDR3aa: CASSPPLTDTQYF
CDR3nt: TGTGCCAGCTCACCACCATTAACAGATACGCAGTATTTT

d_gene: .
v_gene: TRBV29-1
j_gene: TRBJ1-1
abundance: .
CDR3aa: CSVRTDLNTEAFF
CDR3nt: TGCAGCGTCCGGACAGACTTGAACACTGAAGCTTTCTTT

d_gene: .
v_gene: TRBV5-6
j_gene: TRBJ2-6
abundance: .
CDR3aa: CASTFRGTGANVLTF
CDR3nt: TGTGCCAGCACCTTTCGGGGGACTGGGGCCAACGTCCTGACTTTC

d_gene: .
v_gene: TRBV27
j_gene: TRBJ2-2
abundance: .
CDR3aa: CASSTTYRVAGELFF
CDR3nt: TGTGCCAGCAGTACGACTTACAGGGTCGCCGGGGAGCTGTTTTTT

d_gene: .
v_gene: TRBV7-6
j_gene: TRBJ1-6
abundance: .
CDR3aa: CASSLGGDSPLHF
CDR3nt: TGTGCCAGCAGCTTAGGCGGGGATTCACCCCTCCACTTT

d_gene: TRBD2
v_gene: TRBV2
j_gene: TRBJ2-1
abundance: .
CDR3aa: CASSEEESGKNEQFF
CDR3nt: TGTGCCAGCAGTGAAGAAGAAAGCGGGAAAAATGAGCAGTTCTTC

d_gene: .
v_gene: TRBV4-3
j_gene: TRBJ2-1
abundance: .
CDR3aa: CASSLVLANEQFF
CDR3nt: TGCGCCAGCAGCCTGGTCCTAGCGAATGAGCAGTTCTTC

d_gene: .
v_gene: TRBV6-1
j_gene: TRBJ1-4
abundance: .
CDR3aa: CASSVRDMTNEKLFF
CDR3nt: TGTGCCAGCAGTGTTCGGGACATGACTAATGAAAAACTGTTTTTT

d_gene: .
v_gene: TRBV9
j_gene: TRBJ2-2
abundance: .
CDR3aa: CASSVDRGSTGELFF
CDR3nt: TGTGCCAGCAGCGTAGATCGGGGAAGCACCGGGGAGCTGTTTTTT

d_gene: TRBD1
v_gene: TRBV4-3
j_gene: TRBJ1-2
abundance: .
CDR3aa: CASSPTRTGGKSYTF
CDR3nt: TGCGCCAGCAGCCCTACAAGGACAGGGGGCAAGAGCTACACCTTC

d_gene: TRBD1
v_gene: TRBV18
j_gene: TRBJ1-5
abundance: .
CDR3aa: CASSPRTGYSNQPQHF
CDR3nt: TGTGCCAGCTCACCACGGACAGGGTATAGCAATCAGCCCCAGCATTTT

d_gene: .
v_gene: TRBV7-2
j_gene: TRBJ1-5
abundance: .
CDR3aa: CASSSGDQPQHF
CDR3nt: TGTGCCAGCAGTTCAGGGGATCAGCCCCAGCATTTT

d_gene: .
v_gene: TRBV25-1
j_gene: TRBJ1-2
abundance: .
CDR3aa: CASRPHRGAGGNYGYTF
CDR3nt: TGTGCCAGCAGGCCCCATCGGGGGGCAGGAGGGAACTATGGCTACACCTTC

d_gene: .
v_gene: TRBV7-2
j_gene: TRBJ2-4
abundance: .
CDR3aa: CASSLQVVAGKNIQYF
CDR3nt: TGTGCCAGCAGCTTACAGGTTGTGGCGGGGAAAAACATTCAGTACTTC

d_gene: .
v_gene: TRBV19
j_gene: TRBJ1-2
abundance: .
CDR3aa: CASSISFASGYTF
CDR3nt: TGTGCCAGTAGTATTAGTTTCGCATCGGGCTACACCTTC

d_gene: .
v_gene: TRBV6-1
j_gene: TRBJ2-5
abundance: .
CDR3aa: CASRRTGTGQETQYF
CDR3nt: TGTGCCAGCAGACGAACAGGGACGGGACAAGAGACCCAGTACTTC

d_gene: TRBD1
v_gene: TRBV5-8
j_gene: TRBJ2-1
abundance: .
CDR3aa: CASSLRQGVNNEQFF
CDR3nt: TGTGCCAGCAGCTTAAGACAGGGGGTCAACAATGAGCAGTTCTTC

d_gene: TRBD1
v_gene: TRBV28
j_gene: TRBJ1-2
abundance: .
CDR3aa: CASSLNRGEFYGYTF
CDR3nt: TGTGCCAGCAGTTTAAACAGGGGGGAATTCTATGGCTACACCTTC

d_gene: TRBD1
v_gene: TRBV5-8
j_gene: TRBJ2-5
abundance: .
CDR3aa: CASSLRPGGETQYF
CDR3nt: TGTGCCAGCAGCTTGAGGCCAGGGGGAGAGACCCAGTACTTC

d_gene: TRBD2
v_gene: TRBV5-1
j_gene: TRBJ2-1
abundance: few
CDR3aa: CASSERGGSYNEQFF
CDR3nt: TGCGCCAGCAGCGAGCGGGGAGGCTCCTACAATGAGCAGTTCTTC

d_gene: .
v_gene: TRBV29-1
j_gene: TRBJ1-1
abundance: .
CDR3aa: CSVEGLGRGSTEAFF
CDR3nt: TGCAGCGTTGAGGGCCTGGGTAGGGGGAGCACTGAAGCTTTCTTT

d_gene: .
v_gene: TRBV6-5
j_gene: TRBJ1-1
abundance: .
CDR3aa: CASSLNREGMRTEAFF
CDR3nt: TGTGCCAGCAGTTTAAACAGGGAGGGAATGAGAACTGAAGCTTTCTTT

d_gene: TRBD2
v_gene: TRBV5-1
j_gene: TRBJ2-5
abundance: .
CDR3aa: CASSLTSGAQETQYF
CDR3nt: TGCGCCAGCAGCTTGACTAGCGGGGCTCAAGAGACCCAGTACTTC

d_gene: .
v_gene: TRBV19
j_gene: TRBJ1-1
abundance: .
CDR3aa: CASSIGTEGTEAFF
CDR3nt: TGTGCCAGTAGTATAGGGACAGAGGGCACTGAAGCTTTCTTT

d_gene: .
v_gene: TRBV6-6
j_gene: TRBJ1-6
abundance: .
CDR3aa: CASSYSQGRGSPLHF
CDR3nt: TGTGCCAGCAGTTACTCTCAGGGAAGAGGTTCACCCCTCCACTTT

d_gene: TRBD2
v_gene: TRBV4-3
j_gene: TRBJ2-3
abundance: .
CDR3aa: CASSPGLAGVGDTQYF
CDR3nt: TGCGCCAGCAGCCCCGGACTAGCGGGGGTAGGGGATACGCAGTATTTT

d_gene: .
v_gene: TRBV11-2
j_gene: TRBJ1-1
abundance: .
CDR3aa: CASSLRGGGLNTEAFF
CDR3nt: TGTGCCAGCAGCTTAAGGGGAGGGGGGTTGAACACTGAAGCTTTCTTT

d_gene: TRBD1
v_gene: TRBV6-6
j_gene: TRBJ2-7
abundance: .
CDR3aa: CASSKQGVREQYF
CDR3nt: TGTGCCAGCAGTAAACAGGGGGTTCGGGAGCAGTACTTC

d_gene: .
v_gene: TRBV2
j_gene: TRBJ1-5
abundance: .
CDR3aa: CASNLDSYSNQPQHF
CDR3nt: TGTGCCAGCAACCTGGACAGTTATAGCAATCAGCCCCAGCATTTT

d_gene: TRBD1
v_gene: TRBV18
j_gene: TRBJ1-1
abundance: .
CDR3aa: CASSAGQGSTEAFF
CDR3nt: TGTGCCAGCTCAGCCGGACAGGGAAGCACTGAAGCTTTCTTT

d_gene: TRBD1
v_gene: TRBV18
j_gene: TRBJ2-5
abundance: .
CDR3aa: CASSPVQGDVKETQYF
CDR3nt: TGTGCCAGCTCACCAGTGCAGGGGGATGTTAAAGAGACCCAGTACTTC

d_gene: TRBD1
v_gene: TRBV27
j_gene: TRBJ2-1
abundance: .
CDR3aa: CASSLTGYEQFF
CDR3nt: TGTGCCAGCAGCCTGACAGGGTATGAGCAGTTCTTC

d_gene: TRBD1
v_gene: TRBV19
j_gene: TRBJ1-1
abundance: .
CDR3aa: CASSKEASGTGVWTEAFF
CDR3nt: TGTGCCAGTAGTAAGGAGGCATCCGGGACAGGGGTTTGGACTGAAGCTTTCTTT